One TCR beta chain is described in this entry. What it recognizes is unknown. This record comes from a study of graft-versus-host responses after intestinal transplantation. Repertoires were generated with immunoSEQ multiplex PCR, while TCRdb's copy carries only in-frame clones and drops some. This sample has 75,000 to 90,000 clones, with about 89% found just once. This receptor was taken from a human donor who received an intestinal transplant. The sample was unstimulated CD4+ T cells sorted from spleen or lymph node cells, taken before intestinal transplant.

In DNA, the CDR3 is TGTGCCAGCAGCTTAGCGCGACAGGGCTATGGCTACACCTTC. Residues: CASSLARQGYGYTF. The chain has TRBV7-8 and TRBJ1-2, with 7 bases lining up with TRBD1. The CDR3 runs to 14 residues. The J segment lost 4 bases and the V segment lost 0 bases, leaving 2 bases of the junction unmatched. Germline CDR1 reads SGHVS; CDR2 reads FQNEAQ.